This TCR beta chain was sequenced during a study of cytomegalovirus exposure and HLA in healthy donors. The PCR was carried out with 60 Vbeta primers and 13 Jbeta primers. Using immunoSEQ multiplex PCR, the repertoire was profiled, and TCRdb retains in-frame clones only, with some absent. This table holds around 130,000 clones, roughly 70% found once. On this clone itself: What it binds is unknown.

Study-wide results and limits: The authors later found TCR association rates varying by HLA locus, with DRB1 most and HLA-C fewest. Most sequenced TCRs were rare (though some public TCRs occurred in many donors). CMV antigen specificity of a few CMV-associated chains was confirmed in vitro.

Trimming cost V 3 bases and J 3 bases; bases outside gene matches: 4. CDR1 and CDR2 (germline): LNHDA, SQIVND (reference sequence). The CDR3 spans 14 residues. Sample: PBMCs. The receptor's source is a man in his forties in good health and CMV-seropositive. The rearrangement joins TRBV19 to TRBJ2-7; 8 bases match TRBD1. This chain's CDR3 is CASSMTGDLYEQYF. Written as DNA, the CDR3 is TGTGCCAGTAGTATGACAGGGGACCTCTACGAGCAGTACTTC. The full variable domain, with the rest looked up from reference TRBV19 and TRBJ2-7, is DGGITQSPKYLFRKEGQNVTLSCEQNLNHDAMYWYRQDPGQGLRLIYYSQIVNDFQKGDIAEGYSVSREKKESFPLTVTSAQKNPTAFYLCASSMTGDLYEQYFGPGTRLTVT.